These 20 T cell receptor beta chains were all obtained from the same sample, sequenced in a study of cytomegalovirus exposure and HLA in healthy donors. PCR amplification relied on 60 Vbeta primers (plus 13 Jbeta primers). Generated by immunoSEQ multiplex PCR, the TCRdb table keeps only in-frame clones and is missing some. The sample includes approximately 100,000 clones, roughly 79% of them seen just once. Sequenced: PBMCs. All receptors come from a woman aged 40 to 50 in good health and CMV-seronegative.

V and J are TRBV9 and TRBJ1-5; 10 nucleotides match TRBD1. V lost 4 bases to trimming and J lost 7 bases; unmatched junction nucleotides: 14. There are 17 residues in the CDR3. Germline values: CDR1 SGDLS, CDR2 YYNGEE. CDR3 sequence (DNA): TGTGCCAGCAGCCCAATGGGACAGGGGTCCGGAAAGCAGCCCCAGCATTTT. Amino acid sequence: CASSPMGQGSGKQPQHF.

V and J are TRBV19 and TRBJ1-2; D is ambiguous. The CDR3 loop spans 11 amino acids. CDR1 is LNHDA, CDR2 SQIVND, per germline (reference sequence). The ends were cut back, 11 bases at V and 4 bases at J, with 11 bases in the middle. The CDR3 loop is CAAGEFYGYTF. For the CDR3, the DNA is TGTGCCGCCGGGGAGTTCTATGGCTACACCTTC.

V usage is TRBV7-8 and J usage is TRBJ2-2; D remains unclear. This CDR3 comprises 15 residues. The germline V gene encodes CDR1 SGHVS and CDR2 FQNEAQ. Trimming pared 0 bases from V and 4 bases from J, leaving 9 bases between. CDR3 protein: CASSLALVGTGELFF. The CDR3 region has the DNA TGTGCCAGCAGCTTAGCGCTAGTGGGCACCGGGGAGCTGTTTTTT.

The CDR3 is CASSQDTVIYEQYF. The CDR3 region has the DNA TGCGCCAGCAGCCAAGATACAGTGATCTACGAGCAGTACTTC. This rearrangement joins TRBV4-1 to TRBJ2-7; D not resolved. This CDR3 spans 14 amino acids. CDR1 and CDR2 (germline): MGHRA, YSYEKL. V lost 0 bases and J 3 bases, leaving 9 bases between the germline ends.

This sequence joins TRBV5-1 and TRBJ2-6; tentative D call: TRBD1 (5 bases). The ends were cut back, 0 bases at V and 0 bases at J, with 7 bases in the middle. CDR3 length: 16 amino acids. CDR1 and CDR2 (germline): SGHRS, YFSETQ. In DNA, the CDR3 is TGCGCCAGCAGCTTGGTAGGGGCCTCTGGGGCCAACGTCCTGACTTTC. Protein sequence: CASSLVGASGANVLTF.

The chain has TRBV11-3 and TRBJ2-1; 7 positions agree with TRBD2. The V gene's germline CDR1 is SGHNT and CDR2 YENEEA. With V trimmed by 3 bases and J by 0 bases, 2 bases remained unmatched. CDR3 length: 15 amino acids. CDR3 region: CASSFGGGSYNEQFF. The CDR3 nucleotides are TGTGCCAGCAGCTTTGGCGGGGGCTCCTACAATGAGCAGTTCTTC.

The rearrangement joins TRBV28 to TRBJ2-7; unclear D gene. Looked up from germline, CDR1 is MDHEN and CDR2 is SYDVKM. The CDR3 length is 13 residues. Trimming left V 7 bases short and J 0 bases short, with 10 bases between. The CDR3 protein is CASKDSVSYEQYF. Here the CDR3 DNA reads TGTGCCAGCAAAGACTCCGTCTCCTACGAGCAGTACTTC.

V is TRBV4-2 and J is TRBJ1-1, with D maybe TRBD1 (5 bases). CDR3 length equals 14 residues. The V gene's germline CDR1 is LGHNA and CDR2 YNFKEQ. Trimming stripped 1 base from V and 2 bases from J, with 8 bases between. The CDR3: CASSQVTGNTEAFF. The CDR3 DNA follows: TGTGCCAGCAGCCAAGTCACAGGTAACACTGAAGCTTTCTTT.

This clone appeared a few times. One end of the junction varies from germline; a read error may be responsible. J is TRBJ2-2 and V is TRBV10-3; the match to TRBD2 covers 14 bases. Germline lookup yields CDR1 ENHRY and CDR2 SYGVKD. This CDR3 is 11 amino acids long. The CDR3 nucleotides read TGTGCCATCAGTGATGGGACTAGCGGGGGTTTT. It yields the protein CAISDGTSGGF.

The chain uses TRBV4-2 and TRBJ2-1, with TRBD2 identical over 8 bases. V was clipped by 1 base and J by 8 bases; unmatched bases: 10. The germline CDR1 and CDR2 sequences are LGHNA and YNFKEQ. The CDR3 length is 16 residues. In DNA form, the CDR3 reads TGTGCCAGCAGCCAAGGCACCGCGGGAGGTAGGTATGAGCAGTTCTTC. This sequence encodes CASSQGTAGGRYEQFF.

This chain links TRBV10-2 with TRBJ2-5, with unresolved D. V was pared by 0 bases and J by 4 bases, with 6 bases between. The germline gives CDR1 WSHSY, CDR2 SAAADI. The CDR3 runs 13 residues. The CDR3 DNA follows: TGCGCCAGCAGTGAGTCACGGTTAGAGACCCAGTACTTC. It yields the protein CASSESRLETQYF.

This clone was counted a single time. The V gene is TRBV19, the J gene TRBJ1-2; D might be TRBD1 (5 bases). The CDR3 has 14 amino acids. V dropped 6 bases and J dropped 1 base, with 12 bases sitting between them. Germline CDR1 and CDR2: LNHDA and SQIVND (reference sequence). CDR3 DNA sequence: TGTGCCAGTAGCCCAGGGACTTATAACTATGGCTACACCTTC. Amino acids: CASSPGTYNYGYTF.

V and J are TRBV7-9 and TRBJ2-1; 11 nucleotides align to TRBD2. The length of the CDR3 is 15 residues. Per germline, CDR1 SEHNR and CDR2 FQNEAQ (reference sequence). Trimming took 5 bases from V and 5 from J; bases not matched to a gene: 5. CDR3 bases: TGTGCCAGCAGCCTCTTGGGACTAGCGGACAATGAGCAGTTCTTC. Residues: CASSLLGLADNEQFF.

The chain employs TRBV5-1 and TRBJ2-7; 9 bases map to TRBD2. The germline gives CDR1 SGHRS, CDR2 YFSETQ. This CDR3 comprises 16 residues. V lost 6 bases to trimming and J lost 2 bases; unmatched junction nucleotides: 12. The CDR3 loop is CASTPYGTSFTYEQYF. CDR3 coding DNA: TGCGCCAGCACACCTTACGGGACTAGCTTTACCTACGAGCAGTACTTC. The variable domain in full, with the rest retrieved from reference TRBV5-1 and TRBJ2-7, is KAGVTQTPRYLIKTRGQQVTLSCSPISGHRSVSWYQQTPGQGLQFLFEYFSETQRNKGNFPGRFSGRQFSNSRSEMNVSTLELGDSALYLCASTPYGTSFTYEQYFGPGTRLTVT.

The CDR3 here is CASSWQGRADTQYF. CDR3 bases: TGTGCCAGCAGCTGGCAGGGGCGAGCAGATACGCAGTATTTT. The V and J genes are TRBV9 and TRBJ2-3; possibly TRBD1 for D (6 bases). The CDR3 is 14 residues long. The germline V gene has CDR1 SGDLS and CDR2 YYNGEE. The ends were cut back, 4 bases at V and 4 bases at J, with 13 bases in the middle.

The chain is built from TRBV11-2 and TRBJ2-3, with 8 bases lining up with TRBD2. With 2 bases clipped from V and 3 bases from J, the junction kept 7 bases outside the gene matches. The CDR3 has 16 residues. Germline lookup yields CDR1 SGHAT and CDR2 FQNNGV. For the CDR3, the DNA is TGTGCCAGCAGCTTACAAACGGGAGGGGGTACAGATACGCAGTATTTT. The encoded protein is CASSLQTGGGTDTQYF.

V usage is TRBV6-5 and J usage is TRBJ2-5; 11 bases are shared with TRBD2. The V and J ends lost 2 bases and 1 base, in that order; junction bases with no gene match: 3. The CDR3 runs 16 residues. Germline CDR1 MNHEY, CDR2 SVGAGI. CDR3 in amino acids: CASSYPGLAGQETQYF. The CDR3, as DNA: TGTGCCAGCAGTTACCCTGGACTAGCGGGCCAAGAGACCCAGTACTTC.

The chain uses TRBV7-9 and TRBJ2-2; D not certain. The CDR3 is 15 amino acids. Trimming left V 3 bases short and J 3 bases short, with 11 bases between. Looked up from germline, CDR1 is SEHNR and CDR2 is FQNEAQ (reference sequence). CDR3 DNA sequence: TGTGCCAGCAGCTTTGGAGCCGGAGACACCGGGGAGCTGTTTTTT. Translated, it gives CASSFGAGDTGELFF.

This chain uses TRBV7-2 with TRBJ2-1; 10 bases fit TRBD2. In germline, CDR1 is SGHTA, CDR2 FQGNSA. This CDR3 comprises 12 residues. Trimming at V came to 7 bases and at J to 12 bases, leaving 6 bases not matched to a gene. The CDR3 is CASTQAGGRQFF. The CDR3 DNA is TGTGCCAGCACCCAAGCGGGAGGGAGGCAGTTCTTC.

This chain uses TRBV29-1 with TRBJ2-5; 7 bases line up with TRBD1. Losses at the gene ends were 6 bases for V and 4 bases for J; bases not matched to a gene: 8. Germline V gene data show CDR1 as SQVTM and CDR2 as ANQGSEA. This CDR3 is 13 amino acids long. CDR3 region: CSVKQTGPETQYF. The CDR3 DNA is TGCAGCGTCAAACAGACAGGGCCAGAGACCCAGTACTTC.